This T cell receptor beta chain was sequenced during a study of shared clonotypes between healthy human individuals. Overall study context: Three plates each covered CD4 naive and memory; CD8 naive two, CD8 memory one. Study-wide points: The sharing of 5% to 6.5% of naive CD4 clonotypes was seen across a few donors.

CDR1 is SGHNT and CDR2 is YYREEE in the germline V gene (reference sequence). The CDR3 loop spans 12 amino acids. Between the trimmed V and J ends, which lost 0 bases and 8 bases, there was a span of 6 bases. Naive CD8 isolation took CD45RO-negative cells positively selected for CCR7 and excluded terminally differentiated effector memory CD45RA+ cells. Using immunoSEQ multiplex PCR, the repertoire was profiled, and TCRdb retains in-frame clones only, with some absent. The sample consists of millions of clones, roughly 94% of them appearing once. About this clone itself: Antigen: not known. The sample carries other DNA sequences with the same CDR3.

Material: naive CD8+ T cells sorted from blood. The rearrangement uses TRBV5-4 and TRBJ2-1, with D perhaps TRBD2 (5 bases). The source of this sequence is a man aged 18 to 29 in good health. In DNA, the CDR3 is TGTGCCAGCAGCTTGGAGGGAGATGAGCAGTTCTTC. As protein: CASSLEGDEQFF.